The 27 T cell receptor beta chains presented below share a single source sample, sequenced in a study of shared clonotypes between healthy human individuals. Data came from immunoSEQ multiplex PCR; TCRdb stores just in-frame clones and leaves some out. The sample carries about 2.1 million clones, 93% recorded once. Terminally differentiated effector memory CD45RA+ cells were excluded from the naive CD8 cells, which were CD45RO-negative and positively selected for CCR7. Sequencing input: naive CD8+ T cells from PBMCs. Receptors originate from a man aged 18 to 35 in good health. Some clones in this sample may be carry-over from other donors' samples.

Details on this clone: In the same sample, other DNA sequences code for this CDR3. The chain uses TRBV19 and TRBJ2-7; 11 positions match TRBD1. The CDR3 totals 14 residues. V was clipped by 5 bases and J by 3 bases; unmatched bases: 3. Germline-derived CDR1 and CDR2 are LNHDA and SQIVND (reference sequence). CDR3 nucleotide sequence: TGTGCCAGTAGTCCGGGACAGGGGGGCTACGAGCAGTACTTC. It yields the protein CASSPGQGGYEQYF.

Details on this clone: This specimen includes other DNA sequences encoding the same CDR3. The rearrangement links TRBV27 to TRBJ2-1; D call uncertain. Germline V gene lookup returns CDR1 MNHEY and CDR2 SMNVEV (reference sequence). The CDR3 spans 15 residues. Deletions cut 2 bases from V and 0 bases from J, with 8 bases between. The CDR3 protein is CASSLLPSSYNEQFF. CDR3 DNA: TGTGCCAGCAGTTTACTCCCGAGCTCCTACAATGAGCAGTTCTTC.

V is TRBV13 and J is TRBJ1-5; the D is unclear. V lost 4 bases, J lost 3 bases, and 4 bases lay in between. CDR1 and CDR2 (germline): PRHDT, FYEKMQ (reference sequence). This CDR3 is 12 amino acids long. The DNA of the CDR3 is TGTGCCAGCAGCTCCCACAATCAGCCCCAGCATTTT. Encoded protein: CASSSHNQPQHF.

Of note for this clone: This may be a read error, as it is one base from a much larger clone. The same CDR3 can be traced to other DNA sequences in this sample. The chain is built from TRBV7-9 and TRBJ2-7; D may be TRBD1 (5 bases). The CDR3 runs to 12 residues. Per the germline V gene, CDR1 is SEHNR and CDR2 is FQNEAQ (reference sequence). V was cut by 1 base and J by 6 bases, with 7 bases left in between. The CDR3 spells CASSLGGSEQYF. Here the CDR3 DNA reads TGTGCCAGCAGCTTAGGGGGCTCCGAGCAGTACTTC.

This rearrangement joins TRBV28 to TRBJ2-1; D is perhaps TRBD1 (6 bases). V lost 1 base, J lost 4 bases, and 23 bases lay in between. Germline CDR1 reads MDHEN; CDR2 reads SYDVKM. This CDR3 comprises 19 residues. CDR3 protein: CASSLSETGPYRLYNEQFF. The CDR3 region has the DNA TGTGCCAGCAGTTTATCCGAGACAGGTCCATATCGCCTTTACAATGAGCAGTTCTTC.

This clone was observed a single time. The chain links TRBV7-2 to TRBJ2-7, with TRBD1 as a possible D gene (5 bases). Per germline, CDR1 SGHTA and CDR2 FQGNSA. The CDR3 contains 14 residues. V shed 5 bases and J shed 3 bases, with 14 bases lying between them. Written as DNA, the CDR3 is TGTGCCAGCAGCCAGTGGGGCAGAATCTACGAGCAGTACTTC. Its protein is CASSQWGRIYEQYF.

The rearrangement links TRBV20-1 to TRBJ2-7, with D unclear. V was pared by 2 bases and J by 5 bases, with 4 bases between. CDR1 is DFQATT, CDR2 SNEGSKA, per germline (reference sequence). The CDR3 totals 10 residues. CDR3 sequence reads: CSARLHEQYF. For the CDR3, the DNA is TGCAGTGCTAGACTCCACGAGCAGTACTTC.

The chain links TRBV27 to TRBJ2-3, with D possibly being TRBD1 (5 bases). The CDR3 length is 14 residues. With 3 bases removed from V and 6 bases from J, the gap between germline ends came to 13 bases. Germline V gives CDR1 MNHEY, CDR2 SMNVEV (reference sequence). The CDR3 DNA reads TGTGCCAGCAGTTTGTCCCCTAAGGGGGATACGCAGTATTTT. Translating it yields CASSLSPKGDTQYF.

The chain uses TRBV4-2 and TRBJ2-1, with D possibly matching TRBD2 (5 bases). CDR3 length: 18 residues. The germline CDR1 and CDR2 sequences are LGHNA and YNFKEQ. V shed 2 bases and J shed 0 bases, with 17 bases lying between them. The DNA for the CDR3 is TGTGCCAGCAGCCAACTACTAGGCGACGGGAACTCCTACAATGAGCAGTTCTTC. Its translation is CASSQLLGDGNSYNEQFF.

As DNA, the CDR3 is TGCGCCAGCAGTCAATCCCGGGGGGCGATCTCTGAAGCTTTCTTT. It translates to CASSQSRGAISEAFF. The chain joins TRBV23-1 to TRBJ1-1; D possibly corresponds to TRBD1 (6 bases). TRBV23-1 is annotated as an ORF whose role is uncertain. The ends were cut back, 0 bases at V and 6 bases at J, with 14 bases in the middle. The length of the CDR3 is 15 residues.

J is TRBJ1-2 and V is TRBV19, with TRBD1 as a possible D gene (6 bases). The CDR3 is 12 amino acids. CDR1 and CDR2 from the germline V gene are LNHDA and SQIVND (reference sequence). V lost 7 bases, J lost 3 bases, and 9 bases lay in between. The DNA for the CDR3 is TGTGCCAGTACAGGGGATGACTATGGCTACACCTTC. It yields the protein CASTGDDYGYTF.

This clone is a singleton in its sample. DNA for the CDR3: TGTGCCAGCAGCTTCGGGGTTGGGTACGAGCAGTACTTC. Its translation: CASSFGVGYEQYF. The chain recombines TRBV11-2 with TRBJ2-7, with D maybe TRBD2 (5 bases). The CDR3 is made up of 13 amino acids. Germline CDR1 reads SGHAT; CDR2 reads FQNNGV. V was clipped by 3 bases and J by 4 bases, with 10 bases between them.

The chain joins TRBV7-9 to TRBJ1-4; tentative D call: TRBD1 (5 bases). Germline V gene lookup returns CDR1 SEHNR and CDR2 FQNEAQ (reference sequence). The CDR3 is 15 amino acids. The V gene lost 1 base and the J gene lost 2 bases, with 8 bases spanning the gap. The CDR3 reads CASSLGTTTNEKLFF. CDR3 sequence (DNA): TGTGCCAGCAGCTTAGGGACAACTACTAATGAAAAACTGTTTTTT.

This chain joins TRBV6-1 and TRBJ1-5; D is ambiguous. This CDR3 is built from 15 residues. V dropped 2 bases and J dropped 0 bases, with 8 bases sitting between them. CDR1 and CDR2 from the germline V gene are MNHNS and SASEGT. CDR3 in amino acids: CASSETDLSNQPQHF. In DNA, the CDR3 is TGTGCCAGCAGTGAAACGGACCTTAGCAATCAGCCCCAGCATTTT.

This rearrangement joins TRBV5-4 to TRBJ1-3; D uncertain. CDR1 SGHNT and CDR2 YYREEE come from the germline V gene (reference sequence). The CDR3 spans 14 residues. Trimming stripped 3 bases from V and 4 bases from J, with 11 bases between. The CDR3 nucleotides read TGTGCCAGCAGCTACAACCGCCGGGGAAACACCATATATTTT. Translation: CASSYNRRGNTIYF.

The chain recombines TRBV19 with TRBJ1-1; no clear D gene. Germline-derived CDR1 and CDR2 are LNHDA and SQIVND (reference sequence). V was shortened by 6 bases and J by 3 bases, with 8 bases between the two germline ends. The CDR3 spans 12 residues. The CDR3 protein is CASSEGYTEAFF. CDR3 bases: TGTGCCAGTAGCGAAGGGTACACTGAAGCTTTCTTT.

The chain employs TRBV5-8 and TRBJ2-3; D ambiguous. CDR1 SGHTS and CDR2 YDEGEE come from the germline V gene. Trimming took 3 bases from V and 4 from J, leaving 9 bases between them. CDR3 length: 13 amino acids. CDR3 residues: CASSSYISDTQYF. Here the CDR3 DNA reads TGTGCCAGCAGCTCATACATTTCAGATACGCAGTATTTT.

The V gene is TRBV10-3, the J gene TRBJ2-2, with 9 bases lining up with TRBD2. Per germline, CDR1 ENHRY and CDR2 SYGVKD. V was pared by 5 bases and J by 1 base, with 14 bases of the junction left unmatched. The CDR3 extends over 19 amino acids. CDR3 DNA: TGTGCCATCAGTTTCGATATTAGCGGGAGATTAGAGAACACCGGGGAGCTGTTTTTT. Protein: CAISFDISGRLENTGELFF.

CDR3 nucleotides: TGTGCCAGCAGCGACATAGGGACGTCTACCTCCTACGAGCAGTACTTC. It specifies CASSDIGTSTSYEQYF. The V and J genes are TRBV6-6 and TRBJ2-7; D could derive from TRBD1 or TRBD2 (5 bases each). V lost 6 bases and J lost 0, with 18 bases in between. CDR1 MNHNY and CDR2 SVGAGI come from the germline V gene (reference sequence). The CDR3 length is 16 residues.

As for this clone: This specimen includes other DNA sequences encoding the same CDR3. CDR3 loop: CASSLRQGGQPQHF. The CDR3 nucleotides read TGTGCCAGCAGTCTCCGACAGGGCGGCCAGCCCCAGCATTTT. This rearrangement joins TRBV27 to TRBJ1-5; 7 bases are a match to TRBD1. V shed 5 bases and J 7 bases; nucleotides not matched to a gene: 8. Germline assignment: CDR1 MNHEY and CDR2 SMNVEV (reference sequence). This CDR3 contains 14 residues.

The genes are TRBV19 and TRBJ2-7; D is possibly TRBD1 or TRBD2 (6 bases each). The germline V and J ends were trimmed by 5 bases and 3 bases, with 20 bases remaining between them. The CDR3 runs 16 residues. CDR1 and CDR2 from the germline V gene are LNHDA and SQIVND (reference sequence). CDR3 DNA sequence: TGTGCCAGTAGTGCTGTGACAGGACTACGGGACTACGAGCAGTACTTC. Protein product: CASSAVTGLRDYEQYF.

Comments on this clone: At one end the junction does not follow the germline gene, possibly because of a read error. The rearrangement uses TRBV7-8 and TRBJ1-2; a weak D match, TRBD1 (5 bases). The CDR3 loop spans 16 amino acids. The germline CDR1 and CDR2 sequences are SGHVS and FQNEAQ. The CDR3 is CASSLNSPGLGYGCTF. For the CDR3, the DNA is TGTGCCAGCAGCTTGAATTCCCCGGGACTTGGCTATGGCTGCACCTTC.

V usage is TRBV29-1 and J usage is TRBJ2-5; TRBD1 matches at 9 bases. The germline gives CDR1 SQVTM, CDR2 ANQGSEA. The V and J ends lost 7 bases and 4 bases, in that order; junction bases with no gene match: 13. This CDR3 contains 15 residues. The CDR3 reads CSALKDRGFPETQYF. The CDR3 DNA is TGCAGCGCGCTAAAGGACAGGGGATTTCCAGAGACCCAGTACTTC.

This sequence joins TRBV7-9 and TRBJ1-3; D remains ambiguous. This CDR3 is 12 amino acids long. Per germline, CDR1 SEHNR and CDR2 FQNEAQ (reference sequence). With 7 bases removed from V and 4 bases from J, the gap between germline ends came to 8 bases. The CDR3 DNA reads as TGTGCCAGCACCCTAACCGGAAACACCATATATTTT. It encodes CASTLTGNTIYF.

This chain's CDR3 is CASTTGEGAASYEQYF. CDR3 DNA sequence: TGTGCCAGCACGACCGGGGAGGGGGCCGCTAGCTACGAGCAGTACTTC. The chain carries TRBV5-4 and TRBJ2-7; D may be TRBD1 or TRBD2 (7 bases each). Germline values: CDR1 SGHNT, CDR2 YYREEE (reference sequence). Trimming took off 6 bases at V and 3 bases at J, with 22 bases between the two ends. This CDR3 has 16 amino acids. Drawing the rest from reference TRBV5-4 and TRBJ2-7, the complete variable domain is ETGVTQSPTHLIKTRGQQVTLRCSSQSGHNTVSWYQQALGQGPQFIFQYYREEENGRGNFPPRFSGLQFPNYSSELNVNALELDDSALYLCASTTGEGAASYEQYFGPGTRLTVT.

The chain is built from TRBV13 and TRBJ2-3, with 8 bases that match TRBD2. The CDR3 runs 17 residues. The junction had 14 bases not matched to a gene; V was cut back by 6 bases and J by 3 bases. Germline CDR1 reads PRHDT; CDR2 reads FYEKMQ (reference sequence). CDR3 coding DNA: TGTGCCAGCAGTTTGTCAATTGGGACTAGTATAACAGATACGCAGTATTTT. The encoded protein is CASSLSIGTSITDTQYF.

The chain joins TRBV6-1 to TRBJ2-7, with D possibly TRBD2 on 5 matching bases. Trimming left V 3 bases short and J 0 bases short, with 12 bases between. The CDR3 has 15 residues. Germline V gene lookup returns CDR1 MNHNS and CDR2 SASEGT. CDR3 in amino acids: CASSELAGISYEQYF. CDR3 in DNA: TGTGCCAGCAGTGAGCTAGCTGGCATCTCCTACGAGCAGTACTTC.